The 22 T cell receptor beta chains below were found in one sample sequenced in a study of blood T cell repertoires in COVID-19. TCRdb keeps only in-frame clones here, not all; method: immunoSEQ multiplex PCR. The table has 100,000 or so clones, around 81% seen once; the top ten hold roughly 4.1%. Sequencing was carried out using peripheral blood. These receptor sequences come from a man aged 60-69 years with acute or convalescent COVID-19.

A note on this clone: The junction shows a germline mismatch at one end, possibly a read error. V and J are TRBV19 and TRBJ1-2, with no clear D. The CDR3 is 12 amino acids. Germline-derived CDR1 and CDR2 are LNHDA and SQIVND (reference sequence). For the CDR3, the DNA is TGTGCCAGTAGTATAGCCGGGGTTCATGGGGCCTTC. Protein product: CASSIAGVHGAF.

This sequence joins TRBV6-5 and TRBJ2-7; 7 bases are a match to TRBD2. This CDR3 comprises 12 residues. Germline lookup yields CDR1 MNHEY and CDR2 SVGAGI. The DNA for the CDR3 is TGTGGTATAGGGAGGGACTCCTACGAGCAGTACTTC. Amino acids: CGIGRDSYEQYF.

The genes are TRBV10-3 and TRBJ2-5, with D hard to call. The CDR3 spans 12 residues. V shed 8 bases and J shed 2 bases, with 9 bases lying between them. Germline V CDR1 and CDR2: ENHRY, SYGVKD. CDR3 in amino acids: CAIGVSQETQYF. The CDR3 DNA follows: TGTGCCATCGGAGTCAGTCAAGAGACCCAGTACTTC.

The chain carries TRBV24-1 and TRBJ1-1; 8 bases are shared with TRBD1. The CDR3 runs 19 residues. Losses at the gene ends were 3 bases for V and 0 bases for J; bases not matched to a gene: 14. Germline assignment: CDR1 KGHDR and CDR2 SFDVKD. The CDR3 here is CATSDNFPPGQVMNTEAFF. The CDR3 nucleotides read TGTGCCACCAGTGATAACTTCCCGCCGGGACAGGTTATGAACACTGAAGCTTTCTTT.

The chain recombines TRBV7-2 with TRBJ1-1; 7 bases align to TRBD1. The V segment lost 6 bases and the J segment 4 bases; nucleotides outside the gene matches: 5. This CDR3 is 13 amino acids long. The germline V gene has CDR1 SGHTA and CDR2 FQGNSA. As DNA, the CDR3 is TGTGCCAGCAGACAGGACAGGATCACTGAAGCTTTCTTT. The encoded protein is CASRQDRITEAFF.

The V gene is TRBV10-3, the J gene TRBJ1-1; TRBD1 matches at 10 bases. Unmatched junction bases numbered 5, after V lost 2 bases and J lost 5 bases. CDR1 is ENHRY, CDR2 SYGVKD, per germline. The length of the CDR3 is 15 residues. The CDR3 sequence is CAISEGGTGVTEAFF. CDR3 DNA: TGTGCCATCAGTGAGGGAGGGACAGGGGTGACTGAAGCTTTCTTT.

The chain couples TRBV5-1 to TRBJ1-5, with 8 bases that match TRBD1. V dropped 0 bases and J dropped 6; count of bases not matched to a gene: 8. The length of the CDR3 is 16 residues. Germline CDR1 SGHRS, CDR2 YFSETQ. CDR3 residues: CASSLGPQGAAQPQHF. CDR3 bases: TGCGCCAGCAGCTTGGGTCCCCAGGGGGCAGCTCAGCCCCAGCATTTT.

The chain's CDR3 is CASSRLTANTEAFF. CDR3 bases: TGTGCCAGCAGCAGACTGACAGCGAACACTGAAGCTTTCTTT. The rearrangement uses TRBV13 and TRBJ1-1; a possible D gene is TRBD1 (5 bases). The length of the CDR3 is 14 residues. Germline lookup yields CDR1 PRHDT and CDR2 FYEKMQ (reference sequence). Trimming stripped 5 bases from V and 1 base from J, with 11 bases between.

The gene calls are TRBV4-1 and TRBJ1-3; D not certain. This CDR3 has 13 amino acids. The germline V gene has CDR1 MGHRA and CDR2 YSYEKL. Trimming shortened V by 7 bases and J by 2 bases, and 9 bases separated the two germline ends. The CDR3 sequence is CASTGRAGNTIYF. The CDR3 nucleotides read TGCGCCAGCACTGGGAGGGCTGGAAACACCATATATTTT.

The CDR3 coding sequence is TGTGCCTGGAGTTTCCCGGGACAGGGAACGCGGACCCTAGCCAAAAACATTCAGTACTTC. It encodes CAWSFPGQGTRTLAKNIQYF. The gene calls are TRBV30 and TRBJ2-4; 9 bases align to TRBD1. V gave up 2 bases and J gave up 0 bases; unmatched junction bases: 17. Germline lookup yields CDR1 GTSNPN and CDR2 SVGIG (reference sequence). There are 20 residues in the CDR3.

The chain joins TRBV5-1 to TRBJ1-1, with a tentative D call TRBD1 (6 bases). Germline CDR1 is SGHRS and CDR2 is YFSETQ. This CDR3 region has 15 residues. Trimming pared 0 bases from V and 1 base from J, leaving 10 bases between. In DNA form, the CDR3 reads TGCGCCAGCAGCTTGGTAGCAGGGGCGAACACTGAAGCTTTCTTT. Its translation is CASSLVAGANTEAFF.

This chain joins TRBV7-9 and TRBJ2-7; D remains ambiguous. Trimming took 6 bases from V and 0 from J, leaving 15 bases between them. Germline CDR1 reads SEHNR; CDR2 reads FQNEAQ (reference sequence). The CDR3 contains 15 residues. The CDR3 DNA is TGTGCCAGCAGTCCCCGGTTGGGCGCCTCCTACGAGCAGTACTTC. It specifies CASSPRLGASYEQYF.

V usage is TRBV6-2 or TRBV6-3 and J usage is TRBJ1-4; perhaps TRBD1 as D (5 bases). Germline V gene lookup returns CDR1 MNHEY and CDR2 SVGEGT. The length of the CDR3 is 15 residues. V was pared by 0 bases and J by 5 bases, with 10 bases between. CDR3 sequence (DNA): TGTGCCAGCAGTTACTCAACGGGGGACAATGAAAAACTGTTTTTT. The encoded protein is CASSYSTGDNEKLFF.

The CDR3 DNA sequence: TGTGCCAGCTCACCGACACTAGCGGGGAAAGAGACCCAGTACTTC. Translation gives CASSPTLAGKETQYF. The chain uses TRBV18 and TRBJ2-5; the match to TRBD2 covers 10 bases. The CDR3 has 15 residues. V shed 3 bases and J 3 bases; nucleotides not matched to a gene: 4. Germline V CDR1 and CDR2: KGHSH, LQKENI.

V gene TRBV2 combines with J gene TRBJ2-1; D not certain. CDR3 length: 11 residues. The ends were cut back, 1 base at V and 14 bases at J, with 9 bases in the middle. Germline assignment: CDR1 SNHLY and CDR2 FYNNEI. DNA of the CDR3: TGTGCCAGCAGTGAAGTAGAAGAGGAGTTCTTC. Translation: CASSEVEEEFF.

In nucleotides, the CDR3 is TGCGCCACCCGCTCGGACTGGGACAGCACCGGGGAGCTGTTTTTT. Protein: CATRSDWDSTGELFF. This rearrangement joins TRBV4-3 to TRBJ2-2; 7 bases match TRBD1. The junction had 12 bases not matched to a gene; V was cut back by 10 bases and J by 4 bases. The CDR3 contains 15 residues. Looked up from germline, CDR1 is LGHNA and CDR2 is YSLEER.

The chain has TRBV16 and TRBJ1-4, with TRBD1 identical over 7 bases. Germline-derived CDR1 and CDR2 are KGHSY and FQNENV. The ends lost 5 bases at V and 8 bases at J; junction bases unmatched: 8. The CDR3 consists of 14 residues. The CDR3, as DNA: TGTGCCAGCAGCTCGGGGACAGCCTCAGAAAAACTGTTTTTT. Amino acid sequence: CASSSGTASEKLFF.

The chain employs TRBV6-1 and TRBJ1-5; D is uncertain. The CDR3 runs to 13 residues. Per the germline V gene, CDR1 is MNHNS and CDR2 is SASEGT. V lost 2 bases and J 5 bases, leaving 7 bases between the germline ends. DNA for the CDR3: TGTGCCAGCAGTGAACCTGTCTATCAGCCCCAGCATTTT. It codes for CASSEPVYQPQHF.

The chain links TRBV4-2 to TRBJ1-4; D is unresolved. The V end lost 2 bases, the J end lost 8 bases, and 18 bases lay between the germline ends. Germline-derived CDR1 and CDR2 are LGHNA and YNFKEQ. The CDR3 is made up of 16 amino acids. CDR3 sequence: CASSQRLGLEEEKLFF. The CDR3 region has the DNA TGTGCCAGCAGCCAAAGACTAGGTCTAGAGGAGGAAAAACTGTTTTTT.

This chain connects TRBV25-1 to TRBJ2-3, with TRBD1 identical over 7 bases. Germline values: CDR1 MGHDK, CDR2 SYGVNS. The CDR3 extends over 15 amino acids. V was clipped by 3 bases and J by 2 bases; unmatched bases: 5. CDR3 nucleotides: TGTGCCAGCAGTGATGGGACAGACAACACAGATACGCAGTATTTT. Protein sequence: CASSDGTDNTDTQYF. Full variable domain (rest looked up from reference TRBV25-1 and TRBJ2-3): EADIYQTPRYLVIGTGKKITLECSQTMGHDKMYWYQQDPGMELHLIHYSYGVNSTEKGDLSSESTVSRIRTEHFPLTLESARPSHTSQYLCASSDGTDNTDTQYFGPGTRLTVL.

This chain uses TRBV5-4 with TRBJ2-3; 9 bases line up with TRBD1. Trimming took 5 bases from V and 10 from J; bases not matched to a gene: 5. The CDR3 runs to 12 residues. CDR1 SGHNT and CDR2 YYREEE come from the germline V gene (reference sequence). CDR3 DNA: TGTGCCAGCAGTTTACAGGGGGCGGCGCAGTATTTT. It specifies CASSLQGAAQYF.

J is TRBJ2-1 and V is TRBV20-1; D uncertain. Germline V gene lookup returns CDR1 DFQATT and CDR2 SNEGSKA (reference sequence). V lost 4 bases, J lost 7 bases, and 8 bases lay in between. The CDR3 runs 11 residues. In DNA, the CDR3 is TGCAGTGCTATCCGAGGAAATGAGCAGTTCTTC. This translates into CSAIRGNEQFF.